The next 30 T cell receptor beta chains were all read from a single sample in a study of T cell repertoires in ileal Crohn's disease. Repertoires were generated with immunoSEQ multiplex PCR, while TCRdb's copy carries only in-frame clones and drops some. Among around 5,000 clones listed, around 79% were seen once. The sample taken for sequencing was ileal tissue. These receptors came from an adult with Crohn's disease.

DNA for the CDR3: TGTGCCTGGAGTGTAAAGGGGACAGGGGCCTACGAGCAGTACTTC. Protein product: CAWSVKGTGAYEQYF. The J gene is TRBJ2-7, the V gene TRBV30; TRBD1 aligns across 10 bases. Germline V gene data show CDR1 as GTSNPN and CDR2 as SVGIG (reference sequence). The V segment lost 0 bases and the J segment 2 bases; nucleotides outside the gene matches: 4. The CDR3 extends over 15 amino acids.

The chain links TRBV5-1 to TRBJ2-1; D might be TRBD1 (6 bases). The V end was cut by 3 bases, the J end by 5 bases, with 21 bases between. The germline CDR1 and CDR2 sequences are SGHRS and YFSETQ. The CDR3 spans 17 residues. In DNA form, the CDR3 reads TGCGCCAGCAGCTCTCGCTTGGGGGCGAGACTCGACAATGAGCAGTTCTTC. Amino acid sequence: CASSSRLGARLDNEQFF.

This clone occurred once. This chain uses TRBV7-6 with TRBJ1-1, with D uncertain. The CDR3 has 13 residues. Germline-derived CDR1 and CDR2 are SGHVS and FNYEAQ. Between the trimmed V and J ends, which lost 5 bases and 1 base, there was a span of 8 bases. The CDR3 is CASSASQNTEAFF. CDR3 nucleotides: TGTGCCAGCAGCGCAAGCCAGAACACTGAAGCTTTCTTT.

This clone was detected a few times. This chain connects TRBV30 to TRBJ1-2; TRBD1 is a possible D gene (5 bases). V dropped 0 bases and J dropped 5 bases, with 19 bases sitting between them. Germline CDR1 GTSNPN, CDR2 SVGIG (reference sequence). The CDR3 is 16 residues long. As DNA, the CDR3 is TGTGCCTGGAGTGTACAATTGGGGGGGGTTGGGTATGGCTACACCTTC. This encodes CAWSVQLGGVGYGYTF.

The chain has TRBV10-3 and TRBJ1-4; D remains unclear. Trimming removed 6 bases at V and 2 bases at J, with 7 bases between. In germline, CDR1 is ENHRY, CDR2 SYGVKD. This CDR3 has 13 residues. This CDR3 reads CAISGGTNEKLFF. The CDR3 bases are TGTGCCATCAGCGGAGGGACTAATGAAAAACTGTTTTTT.

V and J are TRBV9 and TRBJ2-1; TRBD2 aligns across 7 bases. Germline V gene data show CDR1 as SGDLS and CDR2 as YYNGEE. The V and J ends lost 2 bases and 2 bases, in that order; junction bases with no gene match: 1. CDR3 length equals 14 residues. For the CDR3, the DNA is TGTGCCAGCAGCGTGGGGGGGGCCTACAATGAGCAGTTCTTC. Translation gives CASSVGGAYNEQFF.

The chain employs TRBV19 and TRBJ1-5, with D uncertain. The CDR3 is 15 amino acids. Germline CDR1 LNHDA, CDR2 SQIVND (reference sequence). V was shortened by 5 bases and J by 4 bases, with 15 bases between the two germline ends. The CDR3 DNA sequence: TGTGCCAGTAGTCTAGTAGCCCGGGGAAATCAGCCCCAGCATTTT. Protein sequence: CASSLVARGNQPQHF. The complete variable domain, with remaining parts taken from reference TRBV19 and TRBJ1-5, reads DGGITQSPKYLFRKEGQNVTLSCEQNLNHDAMYWYRQDPGQGLRLIYYSQIVNDFQKGDIAEGYSVSREKKESFPLTVTSAQKNPTAFYLCASSLVARGNQPQHFGDGTRLSIL.

This chain connects TRBV28 to TRBJ2-7, with TRBD2 matching over 8 bases. V trimming: 6 bases; J trimming: 2 bases; junction bases outside the gene matches: 6. The V gene's germline CDR1 is MDHEN and CDR2 SYDVKM. The length of the CDR3 is 14 residues. In DNA form, the CDR3 reads TGTGCCAGCAGGAAGCGGGAGCTGACCTACGAGCAGTACTTC. It codes for CASRKRELTYEQYF.

V usage is TRBV9 and J usage is TRBJ1-1; possible D gene TRBD1, 5 bases. The CDR3 sequence is 17 residues long. Germline V gene sequence: CDR1 SGDLS, CDR2 YYNGEE. V lost 0 bases and J lost 7, with 22 bases in between. The CDR3 is CASSVAPTGGVIGEAFF. CDR3 coding DNA: TGTGCCAGCAGCGTAGCTCCCACGGGGGGGGTAATTGGTGAAGCTTTCTTT.

This clone was recorded a few times. DNA for the CDR3: TGCGCCAGCAGCCAAGGTAGAGGCTACACCTTC. As protein: CASSQGRGYTF. J is TRBJ1-2 and V is TRBV4-1, with D hard to call. The CDR3 has 11 residues. V lost 1 base and J lost 8, with 5 bases in between. Per germline, CDR1 MGHRA and CDR2 YSYEKL.

The genes are TRBV15 and TRBJ2-2; 12 bases line up with TRBD2. Germline CDR1 is LNHNV and CDR2 is YYDKDF (reference sequence). This CDR3 contains 16 residues. The ends lost 1 base at V and 8 bases at J; junction bases unmatched: 5. The CDR3 coding sequence is TGTGCCACCAGCAGAGCCCTTGGACTAGCGGGGGGGGAGCTGTTTTTT. Amino acids: CATSRALGLAGGELFF. The whole variable domain, remainder taken from reference TRBV15 and TRBJ2-2, is DAMVIQNPRYQVTQFGKPVTLSCSQTLNHNVMYWYQQKSSQAPKLLFHYYDKDFNNEADTPDNFQSRRPNTSFCFLDIRSPGLGDTAMYLCATSRALGLAGGELFFGEGSRLTVL.

DNA for the CDR3: TGTGCCAGAGGGGACAGGGGCACAGATACGCAGTATTTT. Protein sequence: CARGDRGTDTQYF. This chain joins TRBV6-1 and TRBJ2-3, with TRBD1 identical over 9 bases. The V segment lost 9 bases and the J segment 1 base; nucleotides outside the gene matches: 2. The CDR3 has 13 residues. Germline CDR1 MNHNS, CDR2 SASEGT.

This clone was seen only a few times. V is TRBV4-1 and J is TRBJ2-3, with TRBD2 identical over 11 bases. Germline CDR1 and CDR2: MGHRA and YSYEKL. The CDR3 consists of 18 residues. Trimming took 4 bases from V and 2 from J; bases not matched to a gene: 11. The CDR3 sequence: CASSPYQGLADSTDTQYF. The CDR3 DNA sequence: TGCGCCAGCAGCCCCTACCAGGGACTAGCGGACTCCACAGATACGCAGTATTTT.

The chain's CDR3 is CASSERTVSNQPQHF. The CDR3 nucleotides read TGTGCCAGCAGTGAAAGGACAGTAAGCAATCAGCCCCAGCATTTT. The rearrangement links TRBV28 to TRBJ1-5; TRBD1 might be the D (6 bases). Trimming took 5 bases from V and 1 from J, leaving 12 bases between them. The CDR3 has 15 amino acids. The germline V gene encodes CDR1 MDHEN and CDR2 SYDVKM.

The chain recombines TRBV5-1 with TRBJ1-2, with a possible D match to TRBD1 (5 bases). Trimming cost V 3 bases and J 8 bases, with 20 bases left between them. The CDR3 totals 15 residues. Germline V CDR1 and CDR2: SGHRS, YFSETQ. Here the CDR3 reads CASSSFRGATGGYTF. The DNA of the CDR3 is TGCGCCAGCAGCTCCTTTCGCGGGGCTACGGGCGGCTACACCTTC.

The chain employs TRBV19 and TRBJ2-2; 10 bases match TRBD1. Germline V gene sequence: CDR1 LNHDA, CDR2 SQIVND (reference sequence). V shed 4 bases and J 5 bases; nucleotides not matched to a gene: 13. The CDR3 spans 18 residues. CDR3 region: CASSKGTGDPMRTGELFF. DNA of the CDR3: TGTGCCAGTAGTAAAGGGACAGGGGACCCAATGAGGACCGGGGAGCTGTTTTTT. Full variable domain (missing parts from reference TRBV19 and TRBJ2-2): DGGITQSPKYLFRKEGQNVTLSCEQNLNHDAMYWYRQDPGQGLRLIYYSQIVNDFQKGDIAEGYSVSREKKESFPLTVTSAQKNPTAFYLCASSKGTGDPMRTGELFFGEGSRLTVL.

The rearrangement links TRBV4-2 to TRBJ2-3; 10 bases match TRBD1. The length of the CDR3 is 15 residues. The V gene end was trimmed by 3 bases and the J gene end by 6 bases; junction bases not matched to a gene: 6. Looked up from germline, CDR1 is LGHNA and CDR2 is YNFKEQ. CDR3 sequence: CASSHPGQGTDTQYF. The CDR3, as DNA: TGTGCCAGCAGCCATCCGGGACAGGGGACGGATACGCAGTATTTT.

The chain employs TRBV18 and TRBJ2-6, with D perhaps TRBD2 (7 bases). The CDR3 has 19 residues. Deletions cut 3 bases from V and 3 bases from J, with 21 bases between. CDR1 and CDR2 (germline): KGHSH, LQKENI. The CDR3 DNA follows: TGTGCCAGCTCACCGTTGGTGGGGGGGCGCAGCGTTGGGGCCAACGTCCTGACTTTC. It specifies CASSPLVGGRSVGANVLTF. The full variable domain, rest sourced from reference TRBV18 and TRBJ2-6, is NAGVMQNPRHLVRRRGQEARLRCSPMKGHSHVYWYRQLPEEGLKFMVYLQKENIIDESGMPKERFSAEFPKEGPSILRIQQVVRGDSAAYFCASSPLVGGRSVGANVLTFGAGSRLTVL.

The chain carries TRBV25-1 and TRBJ1-2, with D possibly being TRBD1 (5 bases). The CDR3 sequence is 13 residues long. V lost 5 bases, J lost 8 bases, and 15 bases lay in between. CDR1 is MGHDK, CDR2 SYGVNS, per germline. CDR3 sequence: CASSRDVGGGYTF. CDR3 DNA: TGTGCCAGCAGTCGGGACGTGGGAGGGGGCTACACCTTC.

This clone was seen a handful of times. The V gene is TRBV5-6, the J gene TRBJ2-7; maybe TRBD1 (5 bases). Germline values: CDR1 SGHDT, CDR2 YYEEEE. V was pared by 1 base and J by 6 bases, with 17 bases between. CDR3 length equals 15 residues. The CDR3 bases are TGTGCCAGCAGCTTGTTATGGGGCCTCTTGGGCGAGCAGTACTTC. As protein: CASSLLWGLLGEQYF.

The J gene is TRBJ2-7, the V gene TRBV7-3; TRBD1 matches 11 bases. Looked up from germline, CDR1 is SGHTA and CDR2 is FQGTGA. The CDR3 has 15 residues. V shed 4 bases and J 4 bases; nucleotides not matched to a gene: 6. The CDR3 DNA reads TGTGCCAGCAGCTCCCTTGGGACAGGGGGGTACGAGCAGTACTTC. Translated, it gives CASSSLGTGGYEQYF.

The chain combines TRBV27 with TRBJ1-2; weak D call: TRBD1 (5 bases). This CDR3 is 16 amino acids long. The germline CDR1 and CDR2 sequences are MNHEY and SMNVEV (reference sequence). V shed 2 bases and J shed 3 bases, with 16 bases lying between them. CDR3 nucleotide sequence: TGTGCCAGCAGTTTACGTCCTTGGCAGGGCGACTATGGCTACACCTTC. It yields the protein CASSLRPWQGDYGYTF.

V usage is TRBV4-3 and J usage is TRBJ1-3; D not resolved. The germline CDR1 and CDR2 sequences are LGHNA and YSLEER. Trimming removed 0 bases at V and 0 bases at J, with 9 bases between. CDR3 length equals 16 residues. The CDR3 DNA reads TGCGCCAGCAGCCAAGATGCGGGGAGCTCTGGAAACACCATATATTTT. Translation gives CASSQDAGSSGNTIYF.

The chain is built from TRBV6-4 and TRBJ2-2; the match to TRBD2 covers 12 bases. V lost 8 bases and J lost 3; bases outside the gene matches: 4. CDR1 MRHNA and CDR2 SNTAGT come from the germline V gene. The CDR3 covers 15 residues. The CDR3 protein is CASSRLAGDTGELFF. CDR3 DNA: TGTGCCAGCTCCCGACTAGCGGGAGACACCGGGGAGCTGTTTTTT.

The rearrangement links TRBV15 to TRBJ2-1; tentative D call: TRBD2 (5 bases). Germline-derived CDR1 and CDR2 are LNHNV and YYDKDF (reference sequence). This CDR3 contains 13 residues. V shed 8 bases and J shed 10 bases, with 18 bases lying between them. Written as DNA, the CDR3 is TGTGCCACCTCAAATAAGGGCGGGTTCGAGCAGTTCTTC. Protein sequence: CATSNKGGFEQFF.

V usage is TRBV9 and J usage is TRBJ1-4, with 11 bases matching TRBD1. Looked up from germline, CDR1 is SGDLS and CDR2 is YYNGEE. This CDR3 contains 15 residues. The J segment lost 8 bases and the V segment lost 0 bases, leaving 3 bases of the junction unmatched. The CDR3, as DNA: TGTGCCAGCAGCGTAGTAGGGACAGGGGGAGAAAAACTGTTTTTT. Translated, it gives CASSVVGTGGEKLFF. Drawing the rest from reference TRBV9 and TRBJ1-4, the complete variable domain is DSGVTQTPKHLITATGQRVTLRCSPRSGDLSVYWYQQSLDQGLQFLIQYYNGEERAKGNILERFSAQQFPDLHSELNLSSLELGDSALYFCASSVVGTGGEKLFFGSGTQLSVL.

About this clone: Relative to the germline gene, one junction end is altered; a read error may explain this. The genes are TRBV6-1 and TRBJ2-1; D may be TRBD2 (7 bases). The CDR3 runs to 11 residues. CDR1 and CDR2 (germline): MNHNS, SASEGT. CDR3 nucleotides: TGTGCCAGCAGTGAAGGGGGGGGCTTGATCTTC. Protein product: CASSEGGGLIF.

The CDR3 protein is CSVRDRPYEQYF. Here the CDR3 DNA reads TGCAGCGTTCGAGACAGACCCTACGAGCAGTACTTC. This rearrangement joins TRBV29-1 to TRBJ2-7; maybe TRBD1 (5 bases). Germline V gene sequence: CDR1 SQVTM, CDR2 ANQGSEA. CDR3 length: 12 amino acids. V gave up 5 bases and J gave up 2 bases, with 10 bases separating them.

This rearrangement joins TRBV7-9 to TRBJ1-1; D not certain. CDR1 and CDR2 (germline): SEHNR, FQNEAQ (reference sequence). V dropped 4 bases and J dropped 7 bases, with 10 bases sitting between them. This CDR3 contains 12 residues. CDR3 region: CASSSVGDEAFF. For the CDR3, the DNA is TGTGCCAGCAGCTCCGTCGGGGATGAAGCTTTCTTT.

The chain has TRBV15 and TRBJ1-1; D perhaps matches TRBD1 (5 bases). The CDR3 totals 15 residues. Germline V gene data show CDR1 as LNHNV and CDR2 as YYDKDF (reference sequence). Trimming pared 1 base from V and 1 base from J, leaving 10 bases between. In nucleotides, the CDR3 is TGTGCCACCAGCAGAGCAGGGTTCCGGAACACTGAAGCTTTCTTT. It specifies CATSRAGFRNTEAFF.